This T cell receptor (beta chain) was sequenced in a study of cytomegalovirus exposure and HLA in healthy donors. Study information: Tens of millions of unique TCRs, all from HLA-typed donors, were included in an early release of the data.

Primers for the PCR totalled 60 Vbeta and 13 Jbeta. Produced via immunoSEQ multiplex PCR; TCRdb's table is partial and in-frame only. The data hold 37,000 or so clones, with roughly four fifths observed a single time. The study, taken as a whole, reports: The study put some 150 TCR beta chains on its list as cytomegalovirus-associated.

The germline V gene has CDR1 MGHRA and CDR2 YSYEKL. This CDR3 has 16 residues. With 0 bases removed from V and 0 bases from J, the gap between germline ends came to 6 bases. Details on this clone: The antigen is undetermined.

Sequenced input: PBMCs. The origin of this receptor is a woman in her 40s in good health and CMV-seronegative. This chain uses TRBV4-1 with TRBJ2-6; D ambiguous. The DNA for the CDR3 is TGCGCCAGCAGCCAAGAAATTATCTCTGGGGCCAACGTCCTGACTTTC. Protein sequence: CASSQEIISGANVLTF.